The 6 T cell receptor beta chains below were found in one sample sequenced in a study of T cell responses to AZD1222 COVID-19 vaccine. Clones were read by immunoSEQ multiplex PCR, and TCRdb kept only the in-frame ones, dropping some. The sample yields 95,000 to 150,000 clones, less than 90% seen once. The sample was peripheral blood, taken on day 0 of AZD1222 vaccination. The origin of the receptors is an adult in good health.

This clone was found once. J is TRBJ2-3 and V is TRBV19; 9 bases match TRBD2. V lost 5 bases to trimming and J lost 3 bases; unmatched junction nucleotides: 6. Germline-derived CDR1 and CDR2 are LNHDA and SQIVND (reference sequence). This CDR3 comprises 15 residues. In DNA, the CDR3 is TGTGCCAGTAGTTTGTCTAGCGGGACGACAGATACGCAGTATTTT. It specifies CASSLSSGTTDTQYF.

This rearrangement joins TRBV28 to TRBJ1-2; TRBD1 aligns across 8 bases. Germline V gene data show CDR1 as MDHEN and CDR2 as SYDVKM. V lost 1 base and J lost 8; bases outside the gene matches: 3. CDR3 size: 13 residues. Here the CDR3 DNA reads TGTGCCAGCAGTTTATATACAGGGGGAGGCTACACCTTC. It is translated as CASSLYTGGGYTF.

The chain carries TRBV12-3 or TRBV12-4 and TRBJ2-1, with D unresolved. The CDR3 has 13 residues. V lost 4 bases, J lost 3 bases, and 7 bases lay in between. The CDR3, as DNA: TGTGCCAGCAGTTCTTTGGGCTACAATGAGCAGTTCTTC. This codes for CASSSLGYNEQFF.

The rearrangement joins TRBV4-2 to TRBJ2-7; TRBD2 is a possible D gene (5 bases). CDR3 size: 17 residues. Germline V CDR1 and CDR2: LGHNA, YNFKEQ. V shed 4 bases and J shed 0 bases, with 19 bases lying between them. The CDR3 bases are TGTGCCAGCAGCCTCCAACTTGTGCGCGGGCCCTCCTACGAGCAGTACTTC. Its protein product is CASSLQLVRGPSYEQYF.

This rearrangement joins TRBV6-2 or TRBV6-3 to TRBJ2-2; 13 bases map to TRBD2. The trim removed 6 bases at V and 2 bases at J, leaving 9 bases unmatched. Germline V lookup: CDR1 MNHEY, CDR2 SVGEGT. This CDR3 comprises 18 residues. This chain's CDR3 is CASSTRRLAGGNTGELFF. CDR3 nucleotide sequence: TGTGCCAGCAGCACTCGCCGACTAGCGGGAGGCAACACCGGGGAGCTGTTTTTT.

This sequence joins TRBV25-1 and TRBJ2-7; TRBD1 or TRBD2 may be the D gene (7 bases each). V dropped 0 bases and J dropped 6 bases, with 15 bases sitting between them. CDR3 size: 15 residues. Germline V gene lookup returns CDR1 MGHDK and CDR2 SYGVNS. CDR3 sequence reads: CASSEYRQGGSEQYF. CDR3 coding DNA: TGTGCCAGCAGTGAATATCGCCAGGGGGGGAGCGAGCAGTACTTC.